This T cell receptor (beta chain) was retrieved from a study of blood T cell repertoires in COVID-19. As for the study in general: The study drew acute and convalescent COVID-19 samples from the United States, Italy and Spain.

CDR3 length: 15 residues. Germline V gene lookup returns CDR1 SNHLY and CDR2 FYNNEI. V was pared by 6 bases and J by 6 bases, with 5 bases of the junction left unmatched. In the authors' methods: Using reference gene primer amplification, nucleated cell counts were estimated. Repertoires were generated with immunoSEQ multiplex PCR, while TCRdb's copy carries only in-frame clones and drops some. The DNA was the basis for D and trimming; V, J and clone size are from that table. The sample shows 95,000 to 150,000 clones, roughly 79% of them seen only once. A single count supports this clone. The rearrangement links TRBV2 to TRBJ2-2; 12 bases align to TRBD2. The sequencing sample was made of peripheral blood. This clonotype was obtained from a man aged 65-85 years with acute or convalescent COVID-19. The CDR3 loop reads CASSNGLAGSGELFF. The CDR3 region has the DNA TGTGCCAGCAGCAACGGACTAGCGGGGTCCGGGGAGCTGTTTTTT.